This T cell receptor beta chain was found in a study of OX40 agonist ivuxolimab in advanced cancers. The study's findings and limits: Expanded clones belonging to CD8+ T cells outnumbered, on average, those of CD4+. Some patients without response likewise showed low normalized clonal expansion.

Blood got drawn at baseline, again on cycle 4 day 1, and then on cycle 7 day 1. Data came from immunoSEQ multiplex PCR; TCRdb stores just in-frame clones and leaves some out. This sample has some 80,000 clones, with about 91% found just once. Notes on this clone: Antigen unknown.

CDR3 size: 14 residues. Germline loops: CDR1 SGHRS, CDR2 YFSETQ. Unmatched junction bases numbered 3, after V lost 4 bases and J lost 3 bases. The V call is TRBV5-1, the J call TRBJ1-3; 8 bases align to TRBD1. This receptor was taken from an adult with an advanced solid tumor such as melanoma, head and neck, liver or kidney cancer. Specimen: CD4+ or CD8+ T cells sorted from blood, collected in a trial of the OX40 agonist ivuxolimab. The chain's CDR3 is CASSTTGVGNTIYF. The CDR3 DNA reads TGCGCCAGCAGCACGACAGGGGTTGGAAACACCATATATTTT.